Below, 24 T cell receptor beta chains from the same sample are listed, as sequenced in a study of blood T cell repertoires in COVID-19 (dated by TCRdb to the early 2020s). Libraries came from the immunoSEQ multiplex PCR assay. TCRdb limited this immuneACCESS table to in-frame rearrangements with V and J called. A share of clones is missing; checked studies link under half to unresolved V genes, and the rest is unexplained. The sample table lists over 300,000 clones, 75% to 90% of them with a count of one. Around 9.5% of the sample belongs to the ten largest clones. Sequences were obtained from PBMCs or T cells enriched from blood (not recorded which). The receptor set was obtained from a woman in her thirties or forties who had recovered from COVID-19.

V gene TRBV11-3 combines with J gene TRBJ2-6, with D unclear. Trimming shortened V by 5 bases and J by 1 base, and 6 bases separated the two germline ends. This CDR3 is built from 14 residues. Germline lookup yields CDR1 SGHNT and CDR2 YENEEA. The CDR3 loop is CASSPDSGANVLTF. The CDR3 DNA sequence: TGTGCCAGCAGCCCAGATTCTGGGGCCAACGTCCTGACTTTC.

The chain combines TRBV5-4 with TRBJ2-7; D uncertain. Germline V gene data show CDR1 as SGHNT and CDR2 as YYREEE (reference sequence). The CDR3 contains 14 residues. With 0 bases removed from V and 0 bases from J, the gap between germline ends came to 7 bases. In DNA, the CDR3 is TGTGCCAGCAGCTTGGTAGCAAACTCCTACGAGCAGTACTTC. Protein: CASSLVANSYEQYF.

The V gene is TRBV19, the J gene TRBJ1-3; D is unresolved. V lost 3 bases to trimming and J lost 0 bases, with 12 bases between them. The germline gives CDR1 LNHDA, CDR2 SQIVND (reference sequence). The CDR3 length is 16 residues. The CDR3 reads CASSIRSGSSGNTIYF. CDR3 nucleotide sequence: TGTGCCAGTAGTATCCGATCGGGGTCCTCTGGAAACACCATATATTTT.

The chain joins TRBV19 to TRBJ1-4; D not resolved. The CDR3 sequence is 14 residues long. From germline, CDR1 is LNHDA and CDR2 SQIVND (reference sequence). V lost 4 bases and J lost 5, with 11 bases in between. The CDR3 sequence is CASSTRRWNEKLFF. CDR3 coding DNA: TGTGCCAGTAGTACACGCAGGTGGAATGAAAAACTGTTTTTT.

The chain has TRBV7-9 and TRBJ2-1; TRBD2 agrees at 9 bases. Germline V CDR1 and CDR2: SEHNR, FQNEAQ (reference sequence). V was pared by 0 bases and J by 5 bases, with 5 bases of the junction left unmatched. The CDR3 loop spans 16 amino acids. In nucleotides, the CDR3 is TGTGCCAGCAGCTTAGCCGCGGGAGGGTACGACAATGAGCAGTTCTTC. Protein sequence: CASSLAAGGYDNEQFF.

The table lists this clone with many counts. The chain couples TRBV13 to TRBJ1-6; D is undetermined. The CDR3 sequence is 12 residues long. The ends were cut back, 10 bases at V and 8 bases at J, with 12 bases in the middle. Germline values: CDR1 PRHDT, CDR2 FYEKMQ (reference sequence). The CDR3 DNA reads as TGTGCCATTCGGGAAGGGCATTCACCCCTCCACTTT. Translating gives CAIREGHSPLHF.

The rearrangement uses TRBV18 and TRBJ1-3; possible D gene TRBD1, 5 bases. V lost 3 bases and J 2 bases, leaving 14 bases between the germline ends. The CDR3 consists of 16 residues. Germline CDR1 reads KGHSH; CDR2 reads LQKENI. The CDR3 spells CASSPTGTGAGNTIYF. In nucleotides, the CDR3 is TGTGCCAGCTCACCCACTGGTACGGGGGCTGGAAACACCATATATTTT.

The genes are TRBV11-2 and TRBJ1-4, with 8 nucleotides matching TRBD1. This CDR3 contains 15 residues. J gave up 5 bases and V 5 bases, and 7 bases lay outside the gene matches. The V gene's germline CDR1 is SGHAT and CDR2 FQNNGV. The CDR3 DNA sequence: TGTGCCAGCAGCGCCGGGACAGGAAAGAATGAAAAACTGTTTTTT. The encoded protein is CASSAGTGKNEKLFF. Full variable domain (remainder filled in from reference TRBV11-2 and TRBJ1-4): EAGVAQSPRYKIIEKRQSVAFWCNPISGHATLYWYQQILGQGPKLLIQFQNNGVVDDSQLPKDRFSAERLKGVDSTLKIQPAKLEDSAVYLCASSAGTGKNEKLFFGSGTQLSVL.

This sequence joins TRBV29-1 and TRBJ1-2; TRBD1 aligns across 7 bases. The germline CDR1 and CDR2 sequences are SQVTM and ANQGSEA. V gave up 8 bases and J gave up 1 base; unmatched junction bases: 7. The CDR3 has 13 residues. CDR3 sequence: CSSRDRDNYGYTF. As DNA, the CDR3 is TGCAGCTCCCGGGACAGAGATAACTATGGCTACACCTTC.

The genes are TRBV4-1 and TRBJ2-2; 12 bases fit TRBD2. Germline V gene data show CDR1 as MGHRA and CDR2 as YSYEKL. The CDR3 totals 21 residues. V was clipped by 0 bases and J by 3 bases; unmatched bases: 14. The CDR3 is CASSQDRETSGGPKDTGELFF. CDR3 DNA sequence: TGCGCCAGCAGCCAAGATCGGGAGACTAGCGGGGGCCCCAAGGACACCGGGGAGCTGTTTTTT.

The gene calls are TRBV4-2 and TRBJ2-7, with 9 bases lining up with TRBD1. The trim removed 5 bases at V and 4 bases at J, leaving 3 bases unmatched. Germline assignment: CDR1 LGHNA and CDR2 YNFKEQ. CDR3 length equals 13 residues. The CDR3 DNA is TGTGCCAGCAGCGATGGGACAGGGTACGAGCAGTACTTC. Amino acid sequence: CASSDGTGYEQYF.

V is TRBV6-5 and J is TRBJ2-7, with unresolved D. The V gene's germline CDR1 is MNHEY and CDR2 SVGAGI. The CDR3 covers 13 residues. V lost 7 bases to trimming and J lost 1 base, with 11 bases between them. This chain's CDR3 is CASTAPGSYEQYF. CDR3 coding DNA: TGTGCCAGCACCGCCCCCGGGTCCTACGAGCAGTACTTC.

This clone turned up a few times. This sequence joins TRBV13 and TRBJ1-2; no firm D call. V was pared by 0 bases and J by 7 bases, with 18 bases between. CDR3 size: 16 residues. Germline CDR1 PRHDT, CDR2 FYEKMQ (reference sequence). The CDR3 here is CASSLGRAEALSGYTF. CDR3 DNA: TGTGCCAGCAGCTTAGGCCGGGCGGAGGCCCTGAGTGGCTACACCTTC.

The chain has TRBV27 and TRBJ2-7; 9 bases map to TRBD2. This CDR3 contains 13 residues. Trimming cost V 7 bases and J 3 bases; bases outside gene matches: 4. Per germline, CDR1 MNHEY and CDR2 SMNVEV (reference sequence). CDR3 residues: CASKYSGSYEQYF. The CDR3 region has the DNA TGTGCCAGCAAATATAGCGGGAGCTACGAGCAGTACTTC.

This CDR3 reads CASGIAGGSGETQYF. The CDR3 DNA follows: TGTGCCAGCGGGATAGCGGGAGGATCAGGGGAGACCCAGTACTTC. This chain uses TRBV7-9 with TRBJ2-5; 10 bases are shared with TRBD2. The CDR3 runs 15 residues. V trimming: 8 bases; J trimming: 5 bases; junction bases outside the gene matches: 11. The germline V gene has CDR1 SEHNR and CDR2 FQNEAQ (reference sequence).

The chain recombines TRBV30 with TRBJ1-6; 8 nucleotides line up with TRBD1. Germline V gene lookup returns CDR1 GTSNPN and CDR2 SVGIG (reference sequence). The ends lost 6 bases at V and 1 base at J; junction bases unmatched: 11. There are 17 residues in the CDR3. The CDR3 loop reads CACPSGRGQSYNSPLHF. The CDR3 DNA follows: TGTGCCTGTCCCTCGGGCAGGGGGCAATCCTATAATTCACCCCTCCACTTT.

The chain has TRBV5-4 and TRBJ1-4, with D perhaps TRBD1 (5 bases). V was pared by 0 bases and J by 3 bases, with 9 bases between. The CDR3 extends over 15 amino acids. Germline V lookup: CDR1 SGHNT, CDR2 YYREEE (reference sequence). The DNA of the CDR3 is TGTGCCAGCAGCTTGGGTGGCAGGGCTAATGAAAAACTGTTTTTT. It codes for CASSLGGRANEKLFF.

The V gene is TRBV2, the J gene TRBJ2-4; D not certain. CDR3 length: 17 residues. V gave up 4 bases and J gave up 1 base, with 17 bases separating them. CDR1 is SNHLY, CDR2 FYNNEI, per germline. The CDR3 sequence is CASSVGWVTEAKNIQYF. CDR3 DNA: TGTGCCAGCAGTGTCGGGTGGGTCACTGAGGCCAAAAACATTCAGTACTTC.

The genes are TRBV12-3 or TRBV12-4 and TRBJ2-7; D gene unclear. V shed 2 bases and J shed 0 bases, with 5 bases lying between them. The CDR3 has 13 amino acids. CDR3 sequence: CASSLQASYEQYF. Written as DNA, the CDR3 is TGTGCCAGCAGTTTACAGGCCTCCTACGAGCAGTACTTC.

The chain has TRBV7-9 and TRBJ2-2, with D maybe TRBD2 (6 bases). Germline V gene lookup returns CDR1 SEHNR and CDR2 FQNEAQ (reference sequence). Trimming shortened V by 6 bases and J by 4 bases, and 15 bases separated the two germline ends. The CDR3 runs to 15 residues. The CDR3 nucleotides read TGTGCCAGCAGGTGGGGGGAAAAGGGCACCGGGGAGCTGTTTTTT. The encoded protein is CASRWGEKGTGELFF.

This chain links TRBV4-3 with TRBJ2-7, with 8 bases lining up with TRBD1. V gave up 1 base and J gave up 2 bases; unmatched junction bases: 10. CDR1 is LGHNA and CDR2 is YSLEER in the germline V gene. The CDR3 has 17 residues. The CDR3 DNA reads TGCGCCAGCAGCCAAGTGGGCGCAGGGGGCGCAGCCTACGAGCAGTACTTC. It yields the protein CASSQVGAGGAAYEQYF.

The chain recombines TRBV7-8 with TRBJ2-1; D is perhaps TRBD1 (5 bases). The CDR3 contains 11 residues. Trimming stripped 4 bases from V and 10 bases from J, with 8 bases between. The germline CDR1 and CDR2 sequences are SGHVS and FQNEAQ. The CDR3 DNA reads as TGTGCCAGCAGCTCCAAGGGGGAGCAGTTCTTC. Translating gives CASSSKGEQFF.

This chain joins TRBV5-8 and TRBJ1-5; TRBD1 might be the D (5 bases). The CDR3 has 15 residues. V lost 0 bases, J lost 6 bases, and 13 bases lay in between. CDR1 is SGHTS and CDR2 is YDEGEE in the germline V gene. The CDR3 DNA reads TGTGCCAGCAGCTTGGGGTGGTATCAGGGTCAGCCCCAGCATTTT. It yields the protein CASSLGWYQGQPQHF.

This clone was detected a few times. The V call is TRBV4-3, the J call TRBJ1-1; TRBD1 aligns across 7 bases. The CDR3 loop spans 16 amino acids. CDR1 and CDR2 from the germline V gene are LGHNA and YSLEER. V shed 5 bases, J shed 4 bases, and the junction held 13 bases outside the gene matches. CDR3 sequence (DNA): TGCGCCAGCAGCGCTCAATACAGGGGCCCGACCACTGAAGCTTTCTTT. It encodes CASSAQYRGPTTEAFF.